This T cell receptor (beta chain) stems from a study of cytomegalovirus exposure and HLA in healthy donors. Amplification used 60 Vbeta primers and 13 Jbeta primers. Only in-frame clones appear in the TCRdb table, and some are missing; sequencing was by immunoSEQ multiplex PCR. The sample lists about 180,000 clones; around three quarters were seen once. Study results and limitations: As was reported, the HLA-A and HLA-B alleles of most subjects were accurately predicted from TCR beta sequences. Data from an earlier analysis indicated that most TCR beta V segments were productive either about 90% or about 30% of the time. According to reports, the classifier identified cytomegalovirus status with high specificity and sensitivity.

The CDR3 length is 21 residues. Comment on this clone: Its target is unknown.

Sequenced sample: PBMCs. The V gene is TRBV21-1, the J gene TRBJ2-3; the table's TRBD1 call for D was not verified on the DNA. TRBV21-1 is annotated as a pseudogene. This TCR came from a man aged 40-49 years in good health and CMV-seronegative. The CDR3 loop is CASIYDPRDRLINFSTDTQYF. The DNA of the CDR3 is TGTGCCAGCATCTACGACCCCCGGGACAGGTTAATAAACTTTAGCACAGATACGCAGTATTTT.